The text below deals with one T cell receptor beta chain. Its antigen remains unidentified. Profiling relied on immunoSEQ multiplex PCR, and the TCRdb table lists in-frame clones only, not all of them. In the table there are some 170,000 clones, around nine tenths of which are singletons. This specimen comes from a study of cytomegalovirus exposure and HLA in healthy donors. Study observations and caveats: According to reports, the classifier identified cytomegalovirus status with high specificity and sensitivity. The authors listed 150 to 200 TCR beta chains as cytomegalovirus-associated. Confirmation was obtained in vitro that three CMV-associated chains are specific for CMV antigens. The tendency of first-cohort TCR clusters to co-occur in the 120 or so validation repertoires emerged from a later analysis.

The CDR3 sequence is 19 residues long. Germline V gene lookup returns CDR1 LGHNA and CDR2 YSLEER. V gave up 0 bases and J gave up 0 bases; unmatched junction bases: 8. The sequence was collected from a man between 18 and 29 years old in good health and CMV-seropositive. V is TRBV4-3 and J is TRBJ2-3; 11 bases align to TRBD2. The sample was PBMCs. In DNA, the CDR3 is TGCGCCAGCAGCCAAGATCGCCCTAGCGGGAGGTCTAGCACAGATACGCAGTATTTT. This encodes CASSQDRPSGRSSTDTQYF.